This T cell receptor (beta chain) originates from a study of shared clonotypes between healthy human individuals. Profiling relied on immunoSEQ multiplex PCR, and the TCRdb table lists in-frame clones only, not all of them. The sample holds around 690,000 clones, about 92% seen once. Per the germline V gene, CDR1 is SEHNR and CDR2 is FQNEAQ (reference sequence). The CDR3 extends over 16 amino acids. The junction had 10 bases not matched to a gene; V was cut back by 5 bases and J by 7 bases. The sample taken for sequencing was memory CD8+ T cells from PBMCs. Noted subset: CD45RO+ cells pooled with CCR7-negative TemRA cells. This receptor was taken from a man aged 18-30 years in good health. Some clones in this sample may be carry-over from other donors' samples. This sequence joins TRBV7-9 and TRBJ2-3; 12 nucleotides line up with TRBD1. CDR3 sequence: CASSGTGGASANTQYF. CDR3 coding DNA: TGTGCCAGCAGCGGGACAGGGGGCGCATCTGCTAATACGCAGTATTTT.